These 17 T cell receptor beta chains originate from one sample sequenced in a study of shared clonotypes between healthy human individuals. The naive CD8 fraction comprised CD45RO-negative cells positively selected for CCR7 and excluded terminally differentiated effector memory CD45RA+ cells. Assay used: immunoSEQ multiplex PCR; TCRdb lists only in-frame clones, some missing. The sample lists 800,000 or so clones, approximately 96% seen once, with less than 0.25% in the top ten. The sample comprised naive CD8+ T cells sorted from blood. Receptor source: a man aged 30-40 years in good health.

The chain joins TRBV11-2 to TRBJ1-5; 9 nucleotides agree with TRBD1. J gave up 6 bases and V 4 bases, and 7 bases lay outside the gene matches. CDR1 SGHAT and CDR2 FQNNGV come from the germline V gene. This CDR3 is built from 15 residues. CDR3 sequence reads: CASSSGQGWAQPQHF. Written as DNA, the CDR3 is TGTGCCAGCAGCTCTGGACAGGGGTGGGCTCAGCCCCAGCATTTT.

With regard to this clone: Other DNA sequences in the same sample also yield this CDR3. This chain joins TRBV27 and TRBJ2-1; D is unresolved. With 5 bases removed from V and 5 bases from J, the gap between germline ends came to 10 bases. The germline CDR1 and CDR2 sequences are MNHEY and SMNVEV (reference sequence). CDR3 size: 13 residues. CDR3 DNA: TGTGCCAGCAGTCCCGGACGGAACAATGAGCAGTTCTTC. Residues: CASSPGRNNEQFF.

This sequence joins TRBV7-9 and TRBJ2-7; D uncertain. V lost 5 bases and J 0 bases, leaving 8 bases between the germline ends. CDR1 SEHNR and CDR2 FQNEAQ come from the germline V gene (reference sequence). CDR3 size: 13 residues. DNA of the CDR3: TGTGCCAGCAGCAAGACGGACTCCTACGAGCAGTACTTC. This gives the protein CASSKTDSYEQYF.

V usage is TRBV27 and J usage is TRBJ2-2; 13 bases agree with TRBD2. Trimming cost V 6 bases and J 5 bases; bases outside gene matches: 6. Germline lookup yields CDR1 MNHEY and CDR2 SMNVEV (reference sequence). This CDR3 contains 16 residues. The CDR3 loop is CASRGLAGRTTGELFF. In nucleotides, the CDR3 is TGTGCCAGCAGGGGACTAGCGGGAAGAACGACCGGGGAGCTGTTTTTT.

The chain has TRBV6-5 and TRBJ2-2, with 7 bases aligning to TRBD1. Trimming cost V 0 bases and J 5 bases; bases outside gene matches: 3. CDR1 MNHEY and CDR2 SVGAGI come from the germline V gene. The CDR3 has 15 residues. The DNA for the CDR3 is TGTGCCAGCAGTTACTCACCGACAGGGACCGGGGAGCTGTTTTTT. It encodes CASSYSPTGTGELFF.

The chain carries TRBV27 and TRBJ2-2; perhaps D is TRBD1 or TRBD2 (5 bases each). The CDR3 covers 14 residues. The germline V gene encodes CDR1 MNHEY and CDR2 SMNVEV (reference sequence). V was shortened by 3 bases and J by 3 bases, with 8 bases between the two germline ends. The CDR3 DNA is TGTGCCAGCAGTTTGGTGGGGGACACCGGGGAGCTGTTTTTT. As protein: CASSLVGDTGELFF.

The DNA for the CDR3 is TGTGCCATCAGTCGGCATAACTCCTACGAGCAGTACTTC. Protein sequence: CAISRHNSYEQYF. The V call is TRBV10-3, the J call TRBJ2-7; D not resolved. Germline CDR1 ENHRY, CDR2 SYGVKD. The length of the CDR3 is 13 residues. V lost 5 bases and J lost 0, with 8 bases in between.

This chain connects TRBV10-2 to TRBJ2-7; 9 positions match TRBD1. The V segment lost 4 bases and the J segment 7 bases; nucleotides outside the gene matches: 8. Germline V gene data show CDR1 as WSHSY and CDR2 as SAAADI. The CDR3 spans 14 residues. CDR3 sequence: CASSAGTGRSEQYF. The CDR3 nucleotides are TGCGCCAGCAGTGCCGGGACAGGGAGGAGTGAGCAGTACTTC.

The chain has TRBV11-2 and TRBJ2-7; 8 nucleotides align to TRBD1. The CDR3 is made up of 15 amino acids. J gave up 2 bases and V 5 bases, and 8 bases lay outside the gene matches. Germline V CDR1 and CDR2: SGHAT, FQNNGV. The CDR3 DNA is TGTGCCAGCAGCCCCGGACAGGGCCTGACCTACGAGCAGTACTTC. It encodes CASSPGQGLTYEQYF.

J is TRBJ2-7 and V is TRBV2; 14 bases are a match to TRBD2. Germline-derived CDR1 and CDR2 are SNHLY and FYNNEI. The junction had 5 bases not matched to a gene; V was cut back by 8 bases and J by 5 bases. The CDR3 consists of 14 residues. The CDR3 DNA reads as TGTGCCAGCGGGACTAGCGGGGGTTCCGACGAGCAGTACTTC. Its protein is CASGTSGGSDEQYF.

The V gene is TRBV10-1, the J gene TRBJ2-1, with 10 bases lining up with TRBD2. Germline V lookup: CDR1 WNHNN, CDR2 SYGVQD (reference sequence). CDR3 length: 15 residues. Germline trimming cut 6 bases from V and 1 base from J; bases unmatched to any gene: 3. CDR3 sequence: CASSQLAGSYNEQFF. The CDR3 DNA reads TGCGCCAGCAGCCAACTAGCGGGATCCTACAATGAGCAGTTCTTC.

The V gene is TRBV5-1, the J gene TRBJ2-7, with D unresolved. The ends were cut back, 0 bases at V and 3 bases at J, with 16 bases in the middle. This CDR3 region has 16 residues. Germline CDR1 and CDR2: SGHRS and YFSETQ. This CDR3 reads CASSLGRRPGYYEQYF. The CDR3 nucleotides read TGCGCCAGCAGCTTGGGCCGCCGGCCAGGATACTACGAGCAGTACTTC.

V usage is TRBV6-6 and J usage is TRBJ2-7; no definite D call. This CDR3 comprises 16 residues. Germline-derived CDR1 and CDR2 are MNHNY and SVGAGI (reference sequence). V lost 1 base to trimming and J lost 1 base, with 14 bases between them. The DNA for the CDR3 is TGTGCCAGCAGTTACTTGGGTCAGCCGGAATCCTACGAGCAGTACTTC. As protein: CASSYLGQPESYEQYF.

This clone was seen only once. The CDR3 spells CASSPVMSGAGGFYEQYF. The CDR3 region has the DNA TGTGCCAGCAGCCCTGTTATGTCTGGGGCGGGAGGGTTCTACGAGCAGTACTTC. The chain uses TRBV7-9 and TRBJ2-7, with 9 bases aligning to TRBD2. CDR3 length: 18 amino acids. Germline values: CDR1 SEHNR, CDR2 FQNEAQ (reference sequence). The V and J ends lost 5 bases and 3 bases, in that order; junction bases with no gene match: 17.

The rearrangement links TRBV5-1 to TRBJ2-1, with D uncertain. The CDR3 consists of 14 residues. Trimming took off 0 bases at V and 0 bases at J, with 4 bases between the two ends. CDR1 and CDR2 from the germline V gene are SGHRS and YFSETQ. This chain's CDR3 is CASSLDSSYNEQFF. As DNA, the CDR3 is TGCGCCAGCAGCTTGGACAGCTCCTACAATGAGCAGTTCTTC.

The rearrangement uses TRBV13 and TRBJ2-1; D not certain. This CDR3 region has 13 residues. Germline CDR1 and CDR2: PRHDT and FYEKMQ (reference sequence). V lost 6 bases to trimming and J lost 0 bases, with 6 bases between them. The DNA of the CDR3 is TGTGCCAGCAGTTCCGCCTCCTACAATGAGCAGTTCTTC. It specifies CASSSASYNEQFF.

This rearrangement joins TRBV29-1 to TRBJ2-7; D may be TRBD1 (6 bases). Germline V lookup: CDR1 SQVTM, CDR2 ANQGSEA. There are 13 residues in the CDR3. With 4 bases removed from V and 2 bases from J, the gap between germline ends came to 12 bases. CDR3 sequence (DNA): TGCAGCGTTGTTTACAGGGAGACCTACGAGCAGTACTTC. Its protein is CSVVYRETYEQYF.